A selection of T cell receptor beta chains follows, all from one sample in a study of regulatory T cells in long-lasting Graves disease. One entry per CDR3 protein results from TCRdb running MiXCR on the multiplex PCR reads. This table has roughly 510,000 distinct CDR3 sequences, about 16% appearing once. Another study also made use of these data, one on T cells in Graves' hyperthyroidism and ophthalmopathy.

Sequencing was performed on peripheral blood mononuclear cells (PBMCs), taken at new diagnosis, from a patient treated with antithyroid drugs. The receptors derive from a man aged 18 to 29 with Graves disease. CDR3s include the opening cysteine and the closing phenylalanine or tryptophan. D genes are given only for firm matches. The size field is filled for only some rows; it gives once, few, many or a size class.

size	V	J	D	CDR3	DNA
many	TRBV27	TRBJ2-7	-	CASSLWATGYANEQYF	TGTGCCAGCAGTTTATGGGCAACAGGGTATGCCAACGAGCAGTACTTC
-	TRBV6-2/TRBV6-3	TRBJ2-7	TRBD2	CVSRVTSGSSYEQYF	TGTGTCAGCAGGGTCACTAGCGGAAGCTCCTACGAGCAGTACTTC
few	TRBV20-1	TRBJ2-3	-	CSATPRGEGTQYF	TGCAGTGCTACCCCCAGAGGTGAGGGTACGCAGTATTTT
few	TRBV6-4	TRBJ1-2	-	CASSDGPGVRGYTF	TGTGCCAGCAGTGACGGTCCAGGGGTGAGGGGCTACACCTTC
many	TRBV7-2	TRBJ2-5	-	CASSARREAETQYF	TGTGCCAGCAGCGCCCGCCGGGAAGCAGAGACCCAGTACTTC
many	TRBV27	TRBJ2-6	-	CASTGNGANVLTF	TGTGCCAGCACTGGGAATGGGGCCAACGTCCTGACTTTC
few	TRBV11-3	TRBJ2-1	TRBD1	CASSQDGLGQGGHNEQFF	TGTGCCAGCAGCCAGGACGGTTTGGGACAGGGGGGCCACAATGAGCAGTTCTTC
many	TRBV5-1	TRBJ2-1	-	CASSGGGRRDEQFF	TGCGCCAGCTCAGGCGGAGGCAGGAGGGATGAGCAGTTCTTC
many	TRBV7-2	TRBJ2-7	-	CASSPDIRTGEQYF	TGTGCCAGCAGCCCGGACATACGGACTGGTGAGCAGTACTTC
-	TRBV7-9	TRBJ1-4	-	CASSWGVRTVEEKLFF	TGTGCCAGCAGCTGGGGAGTCCGGACGGTGGAGGAAAAACTGTTTTTT
many	TRBV6-5	TRBJ2-2	-	CASSFGTQLGFGELFF	TGTGCCAGCAGTTTCGGGACACAACTAGGATTCGGGGAGCTGTTTTTT
many	TRBV7-8	TRBJ2-1	TRBD2	CASSLGAGEPYNEQFF	TGTGCCAGCAGCTTAGGAGCGGGAGAACCCTACAATGAGCAGTTCTTC
-	TRBV12-3/TRBV12-4	TRBJ2-7	-	CASSLFPGEDEQYF	TGTGCCAGCAGCCTTTTCCCGGGGGAGGACGAGCAGTACTTC
-	TRBV19	TRBJ1-5	TRBD1	CASRGQGVTVSNQPQHF	TGTGCCAGTAGAGGACAGGGGGTGACGGTGAGCAATCAGCCCCAGCATTTT
many	TRBV12-3/TRBV12-4	TRBJ1-1	-	CASSRGWTEAFF	TGTGCCAGCAGCAGGGGTTGGACTGAAGCTTTCTTT
many	TRBV28	TRBJ1-1	TRBD1	CASRYRGNTEAFF	TGTGCCAGCAGATACAGGGGTAACACTGAAGCTTTCTTT
-	TRBV6-2/TRBV6-3	TRBJ1-5	-	CASSEFGINQPQHF	TGTGCCAGCAGTGAATTCGGGATAAATCAGCCCCAGCATTTT
-	TRBV6-1	TRBJ1-5	-	CASSEERGQPQHF	TGTGCCAGCAGTGAAGAGAGGGGTCAGCCCCAGCATTTT
few	TRBV12-5	TRBJ1-2	-	CASGVLIGPPFNGYTF	TGTGCTAGTGGTGTCCTAATCGGACCTCCCTTCAATGGCTACACCTTC